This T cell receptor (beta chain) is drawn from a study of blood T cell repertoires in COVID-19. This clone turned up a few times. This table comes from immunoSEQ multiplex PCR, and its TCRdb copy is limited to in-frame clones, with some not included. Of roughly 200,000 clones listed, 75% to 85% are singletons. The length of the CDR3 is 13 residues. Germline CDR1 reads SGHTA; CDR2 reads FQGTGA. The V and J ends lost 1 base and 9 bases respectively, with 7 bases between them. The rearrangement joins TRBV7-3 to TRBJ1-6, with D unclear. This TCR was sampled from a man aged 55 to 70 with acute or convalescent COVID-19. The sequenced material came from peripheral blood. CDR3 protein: CASSLNTVSPLHF. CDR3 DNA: TGTGCCAGCAGCTTAAATACGGTTTCACCCCTCCACTTT. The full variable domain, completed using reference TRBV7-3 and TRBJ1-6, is GAGVSQTPSNKVTEKGKYVELRCDPISGHTALYWYRQSLGQGPEFLIYFQGTGAADDSGLPNDRFFAVRPEGSVSTLKIQRTERGDSAVYLCASSLNTVSPLHFGNGTRLTVT.